This T cell receptor (beta chain) was profiled in a study of regulatory T cells in long-lasting Graves disease. Study outcomes and limitations: The study examined only peripheral blood, not thyroid tissue.

Germline loops: CDR1 GTSNPN, CDR2 SVGIG (reference sequence). The CDR3 loop spans 12 amino acids. This clonotype has a count of ten or more. Antigen: not known. At one end the junction does not follow the germline gene, possibly because of a read error. The time point is: newly diagnosed GD, antithyroid drugs for less than 3 months. Researchers made the TCR library from RNA that was extracted from PBMCs. Both iRepertoire HTBI primers and Arm-PCR of CDR3 regions were used to build the TCR beta libraries. In TCRdb, the multiplex PCR reads were re-called with MiXCR into one record per CDR3 protein. The table shows 680,000 or so distinct CDR3 sequences, with about 15% occurring only once. This sample also appeared in a second study, on T cells in Graves' hyperthyroidism and ophthalmopathy.

The V call is TRBV30, the J call TRBJ2-1, with D perhaps matching TRBD2 (6 bases). The sample was peripheral blood mononuclear cells (PBMCs), taken at new diagnosis, from a patient treated with antithyroid drugs. This receptor was obtained from a woman in her twenties or thirties with Graves disease. CDR3 sequence: CAWSGPGLLRVF. CDR3 DNA: TGTGCCTGGAGTGGACCGGGACTCCTAAGGGTCTTC. Full variable domain (outside the CDR3, taken from reference TRBV30 and TRBJ2-1): SQTIHQWPATLVQPVGSPLSLECTVEGTSNPNLYWYRQAAGRGLQLLFYSVGIGQISSEVPQNLSASRPQDRQFILSSKKLLLSDSGFYLCAWSGPGLLRVFGPGTRLTVL.